The 14 T cell receptor beta chains in this list originate from one sample, sequenced in a study of beta chain features in type 1 diabetes. All of the isolated RNA was reverse transcribed, so expressed TCRB transcripts were sequenced. TCRdb keeps only in-frame clones here, not all; method: immunoSEQ multiplex PCR. The sample lists roughly 150,000 clones; 11% were seen once. Material for sequencing was central memory CD4+ T cells from blood. The origin of the receptors is a man aged 18 to 35 in good health.

This rearrangement joins TRBV2 to TRBJ2-5; the D gene is possibly TRBD1 (6 bases). CDR1 and CDR2 (germline): SNHLY, FYNNEI. V shed 0 bases and J shed 3 bases, with 26 bases lying between them. The CDR3 runs 20 residues. The CDR3 region has the DNA TGTGCCAGCAGTGAAGCGGTTGTCCGGCTCGGAAGACAGGAGGAAGAGACCCAGTACTTC. Encoded protein: CASSEAVVRLGRQEEETQYF.

The chain uses TRBV7-2 and TRBJ2-7; 11 bases are a match to TRBD2. The V gene end was trimmed by 0 bases and the J gene end by 6 bases; junction bases not matched to a gene: 13. This CDR3 region has 18 residues. Germline V gene sequence: CDR1 SGHTA, CDR2 FQGNSA. The CDR3 coding sequence is TGTGCCAGCAGCTTAGCGGGTATTAGCGGGAGGGCCGAGCGCGAGCAGTACTTC. Its translation: CASSLAGISGRAEREQYF.

This clone was observed a few times. The chain links TRBV25-1 to TRBJ1-1; maybe TRBD1 (6 bases). The V end was cut by 2 bases, the J end by 5 bases, with 9 bases between. The CDR3 totals 13 residues. From germline, CDR1 is MGHDK and CDR2 SYGVNS. CDR3 nucleotides: TGTGCCAGCAGTGAAGGGGGCAAAACTGAAGCTTTCTTT. Translation gives CASSEGGKTEAFF.

This chain connects TRBV7-2 to TRBJ1-5; weak D call: TRBD1 (6 bases). Looked up from germline, CDR1 is SGHTA and CDR2 is FQGNSA. The CDR3 consists of 15 residues. Trimming removed 3 bases from V and 6 bases from J, with 15 bases in between. The CDR3 protein is CASSLGADRRQPQHF. The DNA of the CDR3 is TGTGCCAGCAGCTTGGGGGCCGATAGGCGTCAGCCCCAGCATTTT.

This clone was picked up a small number of times. The V call is TRBV30, the J call TRBJ1-5, with D possibly TRBD1 on 5 matching bases. The CDR3 loop spans 14 amino acids. Germline CDR1 is GTSNPN and CDR2 is SVGIG (reference sequence). With 5 bases removed from V and 0 bases from J, the gap between germline ends came to 11 bases. As DNA, the CDR3 is TGTGCCTGGCAAAAGACAGATAGCAATCAGCCCCAGCATTTT. This gives the protein CAWQKTDSNQPQHF.

This clone was seen a handful of times. This sample also contains other DNA sequences that code for the same CDR3. The chain combines TRBV6-5 with TRBJ2-2; D could derive from TRBD1 or TRBD2 (6 bases each). The CDR3 totals 16 residues. Trimming left V 4 bases short and J 0 bases short, with 12 bases between. Germline V CDR1 and CDR2: MNHEY, SVGAGI. This chain's CDR3 is CASSWGLASNTGELFF. The CDR3 DNA follows: TGTGCCAGCAGTTGGGGGCTAGCGTCGAACACCGGGGAGCTGTTTTTT.

The chain has TRBV6-5 and TRBJ2-2, with D possibly being TRBD1 (6 bases). This CDR3 is 15 amino acids long. Germline assignment: CDR1 MNHEY and CDR2 SVGAGI. Trimming cost V 7 bases and J 0 bases, with 12 bases left between them. Written as DNA, the CDR3 is TGTGCCAGCATTAAGACAGGATCGAACACCGGGGAGCTGTTTTTT. Protein sequence: CASIKTGSNTGELFF.

In its sample, this clone was seen a few times. This sequence joins TRBV9 and TRBJ2-5; tentative D call: TRBD2 (5 bases). The length of the CDR3 is 14 residues. V lost 4 bases and J 7 bases, leaving 17 bases between the germline ends. Germline V gene sequence: CDR1 SGDLS, CDR2 YYNGEE. CDR3 DNA sequence: TGTGCCAGCAGCCCACGACCCACTGAGGGGACCCAGTACTTC. Translating it yields CASSPRPTEGTQYF.

J is TRBJ1-2 and V is TRBV28; D not resolved. Trimming removed 1 base from V and 1 base from J, with 4 bases in between. The CDR3 spans 13 residues. Germline V CDR1 and CDR2: MDHEN, SYDVKM. As DNA, the CDR3 is TGTGCCAGCAGTTTATCAAGTAACTATGGCTACACCTTC. Translation: CASSLSSNYGYTF.

The V gene is TRBV25-1, the J gene TRBJ2-4; 10 nucleotides match TRBD1. After removal of 1 base from V and 2 bases from J, the junction contained 8 bases not matched to a gene. This CDR3 has 18 residues. Germline-derived CDR1 and CDR2 are MGHDK and SYGVNS. The CDR3 protein is CASSELGTGALSKNIQYF. The CDR3 DNA sequence: TGTGCCAGCAGTGAATTAGGGACAGGGGCCCTATCCAAAAACATTCAGTACTTC.

The chain joins TRBV7-9 to TRBJ1-1; 7 bases are a match to TRBD1. The CDR3 totals 13 residues. V was pared by 5 bases and J by 6 bases, with 6 bases of the junction left unmatched. From germline, CDR1 is SEHNR and CDR2 FQNEAQ (reference sequence). The CDR3, as DNA: TGTGCCAGCAGCCCTGACAGGGATGCTGAAGCTTTCTTT. Translation: CASSPDRDAEAFF.

This clone has more than one count but fewer than ten. The chain recombines TRBV10-3 with TRBJ2-1, with D tentatively TRBD1 (5 bases). This CDR3 is built from 13 residues. Trimming took off 10 bases at V and 8 bases at J, with 18 bases between the two ends. Germline lookup yields CDR1 ENHRY and CDR2 SYGVKD. The CDR3 here is CATYLDEGDEQFF. CDR3 DNA: TGTGCCACCTATTTAGATGAAGGGGATGAGCAGTTCTTC.

The chain recombines TRBV27 with TRBJ2-1; 9 nucleotides agree with TRBD1. The V and J ends lost 5 bases and 1 base, in that order; junction bases with no gene match: 6. The CDR3 sequence is 16 residues long. Germline V gives CDR1 MNHEY, CDR2 SMNVEV (reference sequence). CDR3 sequence: CASSPTGTGSYNEQFF. Written as DNA, the CDR3 is TGTGCCAGCAGTCCCACCGGGACAGGGTCCTACAATGAGCAGTTCTTC.

The sample holds a few counts of this clone. The V gene is TRBV14, the J gene TRBJ1-1; D gene ambiguous. The germline V gene encodes CDR1 SGHDN and CDR2 FVKESK. This CDR3 spans 16 amino acids. With 0 bases removed from V and 0 bases from J, the gap between germline ends came to 11 bases. CDR3 loop: CASSQEGRRVNTEAFF. The CDR3 DNA reads TGTGCCAGCAGCCAAGAAGGTAGAAGAGTGAACACTGAAGCTTTCTTT. Combining the CDR3 with reference TRBV14 and TRBJ1-1 gives the whole variable domain EAGVTQFPSHSVIEKGQTVTLRCDPISGHDNLYWYRRVMGKEIKFLLHFVKESKQDESGMPNNRFLAERTGGTYSTLKVQPAELEDSGVYFCASSQEGRRVNTEAFFGQGTRLTVV.